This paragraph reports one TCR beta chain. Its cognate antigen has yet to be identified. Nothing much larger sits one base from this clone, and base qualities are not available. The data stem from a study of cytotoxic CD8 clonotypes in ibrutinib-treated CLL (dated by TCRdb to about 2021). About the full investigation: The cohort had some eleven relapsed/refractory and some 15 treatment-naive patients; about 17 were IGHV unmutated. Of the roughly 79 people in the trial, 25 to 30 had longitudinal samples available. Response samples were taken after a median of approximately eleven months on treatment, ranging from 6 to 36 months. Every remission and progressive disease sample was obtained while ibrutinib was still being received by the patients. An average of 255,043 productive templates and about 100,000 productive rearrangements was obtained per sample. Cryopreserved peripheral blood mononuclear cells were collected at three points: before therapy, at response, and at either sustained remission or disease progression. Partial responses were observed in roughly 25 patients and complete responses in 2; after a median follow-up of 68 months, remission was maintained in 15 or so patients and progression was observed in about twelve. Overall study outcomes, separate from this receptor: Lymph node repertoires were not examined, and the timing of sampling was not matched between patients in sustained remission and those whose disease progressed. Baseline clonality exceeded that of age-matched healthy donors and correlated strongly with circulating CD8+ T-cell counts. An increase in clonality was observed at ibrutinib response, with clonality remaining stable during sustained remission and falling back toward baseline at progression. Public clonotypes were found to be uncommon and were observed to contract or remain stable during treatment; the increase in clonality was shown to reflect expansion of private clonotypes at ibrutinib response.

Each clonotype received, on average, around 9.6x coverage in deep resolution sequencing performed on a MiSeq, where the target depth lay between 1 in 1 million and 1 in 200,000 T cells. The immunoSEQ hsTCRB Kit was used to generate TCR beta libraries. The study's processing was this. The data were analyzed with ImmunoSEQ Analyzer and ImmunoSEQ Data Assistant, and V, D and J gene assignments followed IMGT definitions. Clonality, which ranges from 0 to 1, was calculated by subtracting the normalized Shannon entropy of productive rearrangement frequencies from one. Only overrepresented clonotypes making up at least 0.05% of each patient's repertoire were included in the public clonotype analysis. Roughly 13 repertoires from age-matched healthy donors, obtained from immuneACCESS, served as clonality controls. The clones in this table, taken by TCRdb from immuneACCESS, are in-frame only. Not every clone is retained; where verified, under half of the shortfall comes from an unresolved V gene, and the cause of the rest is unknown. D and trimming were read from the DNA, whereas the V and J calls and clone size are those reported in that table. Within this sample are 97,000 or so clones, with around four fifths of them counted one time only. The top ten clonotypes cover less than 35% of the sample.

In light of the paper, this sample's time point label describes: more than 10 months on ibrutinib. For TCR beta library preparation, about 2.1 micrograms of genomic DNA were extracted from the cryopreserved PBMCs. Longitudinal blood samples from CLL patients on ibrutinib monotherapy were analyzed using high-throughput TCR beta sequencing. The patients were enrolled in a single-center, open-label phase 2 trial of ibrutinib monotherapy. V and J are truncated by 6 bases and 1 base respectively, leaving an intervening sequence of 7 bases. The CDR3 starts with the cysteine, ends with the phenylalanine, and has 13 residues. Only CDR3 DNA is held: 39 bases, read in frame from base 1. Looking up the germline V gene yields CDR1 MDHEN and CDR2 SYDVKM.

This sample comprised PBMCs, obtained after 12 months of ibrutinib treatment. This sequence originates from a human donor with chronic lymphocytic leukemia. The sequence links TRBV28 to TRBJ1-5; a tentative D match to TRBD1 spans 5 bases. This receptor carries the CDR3 CASRWTSNQPQHF. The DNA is TGTGCCAGCAGATGGACAAGCAATCAGCCCCAGCATTTT.